The T cell receptor (beta chain) described here comes from a study of PD-1 blockade in classical Hodgkin lymphoma. General study results and limits: Complete responders had baseline diversity similar to newly diagnosed patients. What drove the repertoire differences, possibly disease activity or prior therapy, has not been defined. With CD4+ cells, TCR diversity rose significantly by C4D1, but not with CD8+ cells.

Clones were read by immunoSEQ multiplex PCR, and TCRdb kept only the in-frame ones, dropping some. The data show 25,000 to 40,000 clones, 72% seen once. As for time point: cycle 4 day 1 (C4D1), after less than 7 weeks of nivolumab. No patient escaped relapse after autologous stem cell transplantation, and brentuximab vedotin exposure varied. Points on this clone: The antigen is not known.

Trimming stripped 0 bases from V and 4 bases from J, with 15 bases between. The CDR3 totals 16 residues. Germline loops: CDR1 ENHRY, CDR2 SYGVKD. Sequences were derived from peripheral blood mononuclear cells (PBMCs), sampled before the fourth cycle of nivolumab. This receptor was obtained from a human donor with classical Hodgkin lymphoma. The rearrangement uses TRBV10-3 and TRBJ1-2, with TRBD1 as a possible D gene (5 bases). The CDR3 nucleotides read TGTGCCATCAGTGAGTCGAGGGTGGAAGACAGCTATGGCTACACCTTC. Protein sequence: CAISESRVEDSYGYTF.